These 2 T cell receptor beta chains were all obtained from the same sample, sequenced in a study of vaccination effects on CD4 cells after COVID-19. Which antigens these TCRs recognize remains unknown. Sequencing used immunoSEQ multiplex PCR; TCRdb keeps in-frame clones, though not all of them. The repertoire holds more than 50,000 clones, with 70% to 80% as singletons. Cells that had been cultured for less than eleven days were the source of isolated CD4+ T cells. Sequenced material: CD4+ T cells from PBMCs cultured without peptide, taken before COVID-19 vaccination. The receptor source for this set is a human donor who received a COVID-19 vaccine.

The chain links TRBV2 to TRBJ1-1; D uncertain. The germline V and J ends were trimmed by 1 base and 1 base, with 7 bases remaining between them. The CDR3 runs 14 residues. The germline CDR1 and CDR2 sequences are SNHLY and FYNNEI. The CDR3 sequence: CASSEVAGNTEAFF. As DNA, the CDR3 is TGTGCCAGCAGTGAAGTTGCAGGGAACACTGAAGCTTTCTTT.

This clone was seen a few times. The V and J genes are TRBV4-1 and TRBJ1-4; D gene uncertain. CDR3 length: 15 residues. Trimming shortened V by 0 bases and J by 0 bases, and 5 bases separated the two germline ends. Germline lookup yields CDR1 MGHRA and CDR2 YSYEKL. The CDR3 bases are TGCGCCAGCAGCCAAGATCGTGCAACTAATGAAAAACTGTTTTTT. Translation: CASSQDRATNEKLFF.